This T cell receptor (beta chain) stems from a study of blood T cells in healthy people across ages. Extractions gave at least 5.5 micrograms of total RNA per sample. Trimming pared 1 base from V and 4 bases from J, leaving 14 bases between. Germline CDR1 is GTSNPN and CDR2 is SVGIG (reference sequence). This CDR3 comprises 16 residues. A second PCR, run for about 6 to 11 cycles, used a sample-barcoded 5' primer plus a J-beta primer mix. TCRdb re-derived calls from the 5' RACE reads in MiXCR, one entry per CDR3 protein. The data show a few hundred thousand distinct CDR3 sequences, roughly half seen once.

The sequence was obtained from a man aged 60 to 75 in good health. V is TRBV30 and J is TRBJ1-6; D is possibly TRBD1 (6 bases). The sample consisted of blood. CDR3 residues: CAWSAAGTSYNSPLHF. The CDR3 region has the DNA TGTGCCTGGAGTGCAGCCGGGACAAGTTATAATTCACCCCTCCACTTT.